These T cell receptor beta chains were read from a single sample in a study of Graves' ophthalmopathy and Graves' hyperthyroidism. TCRdb redid the calling of the multiplex PCR reads with MiXCR, one entry per CDR3 protein. The sample has 500,000 to 600,000 distinct CDR3 sequences; 35% to 45% are singletons. Sequencing was done on a sample of peripheral blood or thyroid tissue (not recorded which). These receptors were collected from an adult man with Graves' hyperthyroidism. Each CDR3 is given with its conserved first and last residue. D genes are given only for firm matches. Where a row states a size, it is once, few, many or the class of an expanded clone; other rows omit it.

V	size	J	D	CDR3	DNA
TRBV24-1	many	TRBJ2-2	TRBD1	CATSTGGDNTGELFF	TGTGCCACCTCTACAGGGGGCGACAACACCGGGGAGCTGTTTTTT
TRBV29-1	.	TRBJ1-3	.	CSVVGGVAREDTIYF	TGCAGCGTTGTAGGTGGGGTGGCACGAGAAGACACCATATATTTT
TRBV12-3/TRBV12-4	.	TRBJ2-5	TRBD2	CASSSGLVTQETQYF	TGTGCCAGCAGTTCTGGACTAGTCACTCAAGAGACCCAGTACTTC
TRBV4-2	many	TRBJ1-2	.	CASSQDSQGREGYTF	TGTGCCAGCAGCCAAGATTCCCAGGGAAGGGAGGGCTACACCTTC
TRBV7-8	.	TRBJ2-3	TRBD2	CASSLGLTAGAPRADTQYF	TGTGCCAGCAGCTTAGGGCTTACAGCGGGAGCACCACGGGCAGATACGCAGTATTTT
TRBV11-3	few	TRBJ2-3	.	CASSLDRDTDTQYF	TGTGCCAGCAGCTTAGATCGGGACACAGATACGCAGTATTTT
TRBV29-1	.	TRBJ2-7	TRBD2	CSVGTSGDNTGEQYF	TGCAGCGTTGGGACTAGCGGGGATAACACCGGGGAGCAGTACTTC
TRBV20-1	many	TRBJ2-2	.	CSASQALGNTGELFF	TGCAGTGCTAGTCAGGCTCTAGGGAACACCGGGGAGCTGTTTTTT
TRBV14	many	TRBJ1-1	.	CASSQDIRGEAFF	TGTGCCAGCAGCCAAGATATAAGAGGTGAAGCTTTCTTT
TRBV28	.	TRBJ1-5	.	CASSLPGRGSQIF	TGTGCCAGCAGTCTCCCCGGCCGCGGCAGCCAGATTTTT
TRBV7-2	many	TRBJ2-7	TRBD2	CASSFFPAGSGNHEQYF	TGTGCCAGCAGCTTTTTTCCCGCCGGGAGCGGGAACCACGAGCAGTACTTC
TRBV4-1	many	TRBJ1-1	.	CASSHMTGNTEAFF	TGCGCCAGCAGCCACATGACAGGGAACACTGAAGCTTTCTTT
TRBV7-3	.	TRBJ2-1	.	CASSLTGTTDEQFF	TGCGCCAGTAGCCTGACCGGGACGACGGATGAGCAGTTCTTC
TRBV29-1	many	TRBJ1-5	.	CSVVTPGKDQPQHF	TGCAGCGTTGTTACCCCAGGGAAGGATCAGCCCCAGCATTTT
TRBV14	few	TRBJ2-5	.	CASSQIKDRPLGETQYF	TGTGCCAGCAGCCAAATAAAAGACAGGCCCCTGGGAGAGACCCAGTACTTC
TRBV10-3	many	TRBJ2-7	.	CAISERQGPTYEQYF	TGTGCCATCAGTGAGAGGCAGGGACCGACCTACGAGCAGTACTTC
TRBV7-9	.	TRBJ2-7	.	CASSPSLGLSKSRYEQYF	TGTGCCAGCAGTCCCAGCTTGGGTTTATCTAAAAGTCGATACGAGCAGTACTTC
TRBV7-2	few	TRBJ2-3	.	CASSSDYLNTDTQYF	TGTGCCAGCAGCTCGGACTATTTGAACACAGATACGCAGTATTTT
TRBV20-1	many	TRBJ1-2	TRBD1	CSARSGQGADGYTF	TGCAGTGCTAGGAGCGGACAGGGGGCAGATGGCTACACCTTC
TRBV7-9	.	TRBJ1-2	.	CASSVGQSNYGYTF	TGTGCCAGCAGTGTTGGACAGTCCAACTATGGCTACACCTTC
TRBV4-1	many	TRBJ1-3	.	CASSQGSGAIGNTIYF	TGCGCCAGCAGCCAAGGTTCGGGGGCAATTGGAAACACCATATATTTT
TRBV12-3/TRBV12-4	many	TRBJ1-2	TRBD1	CASSLGFGTDGYTF	TGTGCCAGCAGTTTAGGTTTTGGGACAGATGGCTACACCTTC
TRBV20-1	few	TRBJ2-2	TRBD2	CSARLPGLAGVTGELFF	TGCAGTGCTAGGTTGCCCGGACTAGCGGGAGTAACCGGGGAGCTGTTTTTT
TRBV7-9	few	TRBJ1-6	.	CASSLSSRGKDSPLHF	TGTGCCAGCAGCTTATCGTCGCGGGGGAAGGATTCACCCCTCCACTTT
TRBV7-9	.	TRBJ1-1	TRBD1	CAGSQKGTVNTEAFF	TGTGCCGGCAGCCAAAAAGGGACAGTGAACACTGAAGCTTTCTTT
TRBV24-1	.	TRBJ1-3	TRBD1	CATSNTGQGLDTIYF	TGTGCCACCAGTAACACGGGACAGGGACTCGACACCATATATTTT
TRBV7-9	few	TRBJ1-5	.	CASSSQGLNQPQHF	TGTGCCAGCAGCTCACAGGGTTTAAATCAGCCCCAGCATTTT
TRBV6-1	.	TRBJ2-2	.	CASRRLTSLMGTGELFF	TGTGCCAGCCGCCGACTTACATCACTCATGGGCACCGGGGAGCTGTTTTTT
TRBV7-9	.	TRBJ2-7	.	CASSLGQASDYEGIYEQYF	TGTGCCAGCAGCTTAGGACAGGCCTCCGACTATGAGGGGATCTACGAGCAGTACTTC
TRBV7-9	.	TRBJ1-4	.	CASSSGGAANEKLFF	TGTGCCAGCAGCTCTGGGGGAGCAGCTAATGAAAAACTGTTTTTT
TRBV20-1	.	TRBJ2-1	TRBD1	CSAPGQGAGEQFF	TGCAGTGCTCCCGGACAGGGGGCTGGTGAGCAGTTCTTC
TRBV10-3	many	TRBJ1-1	.	CAISDGGRRSTEAFF	TGTGCCATCAGTGACGGGGGGCGCCGAAGCACTGAAGCTTTCTTT
TRBV7-2	few	TRBJ2-7	TRBD2	CASSQGLENYEQYF	TGTGCCAGCAGCCAGGGACTAGAGAACTACGAGCAGTACTTC
TRBV5-4	.	TRBJ2-5	.	CASSARSFETQYF	TGTGCCAGCAGCGCCCGCTCTTTTGAGACCCAGTACTTC
TRBV29-1	many	TRBJ1-2	.	CSVSTDYGYTF	TGCAGCGTATCGACCGATTATGGCTACACCTTC
TRBV29-1	.	TRBJ2-7	.	CSSDVKGVPSYEQYF	TGCAGCAGTGACGTAAAGGGGGTGCCTTCCTACGAGCAGTACTTC
TRBV7-6	few	TRBJ2-5	TRBD2	CASHRLAVQETQYF	TGTGCCAGCCATAGACTAGCGGTCCAAGAGACCCAGTACTTC
TRBV15	many	TRBJ2-2	TRBD1	CATSRTGGLTGELFF	TGTGCCACCAGCAGGACAGGGGGCCTCACCGGGGAGCTGTTTTTT
TRBV28	.	TRBJ1-5	.	CASSPKGFRQPQHF	TGTGCCAGCAGCCCCAAGGGGTTCCGGCAGCCCCAGCATTTT
TRBV12-3/TRBV12-4	.	TRBJ2-3	TRBD1	CASSWTGGPTSTDTQYF	TGTGCCAGCAGCTGGACAGGGGGACCTACTAGCACAGATACGCAGTATTTT
TRBV24-1	many	TRBJ1-2	.	CATSGQGDNYGYTF	TGTGCCACCAGTGGTCAGGGCGATAACTATGGCTACACCTTC
TRBV7-2	.	TRBJ1-2	.	CASSLYPGDNGYTF	TGTGCCAGCAGCTTATATCCGGGGGATAATGGCTACACCTTC
TRBV12-3/TRBV12-4	.	TRBJ1-2	TRBD1	CASSIGWTGERLGYTF	TGTGCCAGTAGTATAGGCTGGACAGGGGAAAGGTTAGGCTACACCTTC
TRBV7-9	.	TRBJ2-7	TRBD1	CASSFDRDRGDYEQYF	TGTGCCAGCAGCTTTGACCGGGACAGGGGGGACTACGAGCAGTACTTC
TRBV25-1	.	TRBJ2-7	TRBD2	CASSDSAGGIEQYF	TGTGCCAGCAGTGATTCCGCGGGAGGTATCGAGCAGTACTTC
TRBV2	.	TRBJ2-4	TRBD1	CASGRTGAKNIQYF	TGTGCCAGCGGACGGACAGGGGCCAAAAACATTCAGTACTTC
TRBV4-1	.	TRBJ1-3	.	CASSQGRGRSAGNTIYF	TGCGCCAGCAGCCAAGGGAGGGGCAGGAGTGCTGGAAACACCATATATTTT
TRBV10-2	many	TRBJ2-7	.	CASSEIGYYEQYF	TGCGCCAGCAGTGAGATCGGGTACTACGAGCAGTACTTC
TRBV2	.	TRBJ1-4	TRBD1	CASSETVTGFGEKLFF	TGTGCCAGCAGTGAAACCGTGACAGGGTTCGGTGAAAAACTGTTTTTT
TRBV6-5	.	TRBJ1-1	TRBD1	CASSYRRGQGTEAFF	TGTGCCAGCAGTTACCGCAGGGGGCAAGGCACTGAAGCTTTCTTT